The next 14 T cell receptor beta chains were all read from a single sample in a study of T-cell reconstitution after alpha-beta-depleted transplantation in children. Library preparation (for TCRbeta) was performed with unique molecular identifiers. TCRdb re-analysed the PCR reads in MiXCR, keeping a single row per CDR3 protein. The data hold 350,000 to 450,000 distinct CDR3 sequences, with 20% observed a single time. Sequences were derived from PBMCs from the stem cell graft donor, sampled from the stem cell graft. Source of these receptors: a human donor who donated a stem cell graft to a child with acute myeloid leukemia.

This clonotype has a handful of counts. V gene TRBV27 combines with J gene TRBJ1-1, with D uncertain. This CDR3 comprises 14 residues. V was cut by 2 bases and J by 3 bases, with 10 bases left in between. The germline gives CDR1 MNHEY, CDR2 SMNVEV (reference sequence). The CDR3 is CASSLRAEDTEAFF. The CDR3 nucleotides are TGTGCCAGCAGTTTAAGAGCCGAGGACACTGAAGCTTTCTTT.

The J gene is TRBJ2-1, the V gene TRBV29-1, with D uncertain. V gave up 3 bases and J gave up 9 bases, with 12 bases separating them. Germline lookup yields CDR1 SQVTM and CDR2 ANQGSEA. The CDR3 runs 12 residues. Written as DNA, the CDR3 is TGCAGCGTTGAGTCGGGCTGGATTGAGCAGTTCTTC. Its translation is CSVESGWIEQFF.

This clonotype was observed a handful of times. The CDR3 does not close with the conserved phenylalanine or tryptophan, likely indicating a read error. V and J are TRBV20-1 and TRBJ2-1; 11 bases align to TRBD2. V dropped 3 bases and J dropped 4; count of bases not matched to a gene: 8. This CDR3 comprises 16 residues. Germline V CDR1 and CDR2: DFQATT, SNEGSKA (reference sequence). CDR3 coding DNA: TGCAGTGCTAGGGGCGGGACTAGCGGAAAATACAATGAGCAGTTCTCC. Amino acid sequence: CSARGGTSGKYNEQFS.

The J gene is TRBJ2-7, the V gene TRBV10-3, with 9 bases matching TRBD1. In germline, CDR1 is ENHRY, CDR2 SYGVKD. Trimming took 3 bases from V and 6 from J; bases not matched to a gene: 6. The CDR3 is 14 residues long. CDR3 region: CAISDQTGGSEQYF. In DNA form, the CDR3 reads TGTGCCATCAGTGACCAGACAGGGGGTTCCGAGCAGTACTTC.

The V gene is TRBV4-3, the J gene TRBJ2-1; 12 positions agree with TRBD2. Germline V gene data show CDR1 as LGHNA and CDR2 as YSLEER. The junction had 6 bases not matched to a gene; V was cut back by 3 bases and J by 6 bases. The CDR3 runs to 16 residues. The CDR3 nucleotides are TGCGCCAGCAGCCAGACCGGACTAGCGGGAACCAATGAGCAGTTCTTC. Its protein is CASSQTGLAGTNEQFF.

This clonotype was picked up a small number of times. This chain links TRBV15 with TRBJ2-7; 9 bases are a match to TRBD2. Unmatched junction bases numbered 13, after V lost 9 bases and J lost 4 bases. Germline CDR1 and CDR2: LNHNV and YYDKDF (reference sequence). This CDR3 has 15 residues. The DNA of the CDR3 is TGTGCCACGACCCCCGGAGCGGGAGGACAGTACGAGCAGTACTTC. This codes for CATTPGAGGQYEQYF.

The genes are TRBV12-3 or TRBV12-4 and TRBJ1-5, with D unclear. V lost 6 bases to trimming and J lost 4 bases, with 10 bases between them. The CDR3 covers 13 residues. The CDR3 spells CASSRSGNQPQHF. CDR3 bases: TGTGCCAGCAGCCGTTCGGGGAATCAGCCCCAGCATTTT.

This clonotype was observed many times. CDR3 in amino acids: CASSLDSGSGGPLETQYF. CDR3 DNA: TGTGCCAGCAGCTTAGATTCGGGTTCCGGCGGACCCTTAGAGACCCAGTACTTC. The chain couples TRBV11-2 to TRBJ2-5; no definite D call. Germline assignment: CDR1 SGHAT and CDR2 FQNNGV. V was clipped by 0 bases and J by 4 bases, with 21 bases between them. The CDR3 totals 18 residues.

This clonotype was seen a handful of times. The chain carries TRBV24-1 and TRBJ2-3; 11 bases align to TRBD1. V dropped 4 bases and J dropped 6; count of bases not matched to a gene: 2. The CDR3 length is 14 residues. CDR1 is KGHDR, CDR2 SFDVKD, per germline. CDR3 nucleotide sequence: TGTGCCACCAGTGAATGGGACAGGGGGGATACGCAGTATTTT. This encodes CATSEWDRGDTQYF.

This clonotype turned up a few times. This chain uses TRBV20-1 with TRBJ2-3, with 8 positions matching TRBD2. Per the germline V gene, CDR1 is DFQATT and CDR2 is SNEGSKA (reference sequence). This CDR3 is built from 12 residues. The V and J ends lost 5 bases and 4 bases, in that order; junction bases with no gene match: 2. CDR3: CSALREADTQYF. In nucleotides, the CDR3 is TGCAGTGCTTTGCGGGAGGCAGATACGCAGTATTTT.

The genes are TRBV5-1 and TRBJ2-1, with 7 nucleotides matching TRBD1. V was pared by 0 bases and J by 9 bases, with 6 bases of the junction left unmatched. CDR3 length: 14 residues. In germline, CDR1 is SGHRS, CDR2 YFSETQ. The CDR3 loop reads CASSLERGRSEQFF. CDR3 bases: TGCGCCAGCAGCTTGGAGAGGGGGCGGAGTGAGCAGTTCTTC.

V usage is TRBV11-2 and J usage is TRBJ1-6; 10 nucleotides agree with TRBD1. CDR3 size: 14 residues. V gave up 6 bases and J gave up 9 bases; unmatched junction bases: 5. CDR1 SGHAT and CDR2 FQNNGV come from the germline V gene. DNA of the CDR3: TGTGCCAGCAGGTTGACAGGGGGCAGTTCACCCCTCCACTTT. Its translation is CASRLTGGSSPLHF.

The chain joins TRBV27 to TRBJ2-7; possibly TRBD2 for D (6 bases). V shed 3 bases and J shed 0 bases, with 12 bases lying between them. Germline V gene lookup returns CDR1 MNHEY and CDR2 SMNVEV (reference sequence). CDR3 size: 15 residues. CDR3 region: CASSFGGGSSYEQYF. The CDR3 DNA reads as TGTGCCAGCAGTTTTGGGGGAGGAAGCTCCTACGAGCAGTACTTC.

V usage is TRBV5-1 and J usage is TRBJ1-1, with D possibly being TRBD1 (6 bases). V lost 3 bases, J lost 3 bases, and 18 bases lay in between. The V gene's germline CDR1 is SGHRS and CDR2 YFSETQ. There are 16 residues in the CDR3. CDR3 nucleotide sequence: TGCGCCAGCAGCTACAGGGTTACAGTTGGAGACACTGAAGCTTTCTTT. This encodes CASSYRVTVGDTEAFF.